Listed here is a single TCR beta chain. The data stem from a study of blood T cell repertoires in COVID-19. Whole-study context: Collection of acute and convalescent COVID-19 samples took place in the United States, Italy and Spain.

Original handling: Amplified reference gene primers provided the basis for estimating nucleated cell counts. The data were produced by immunoSEQ multiplex PCR, yet TCRdb's version contains in-frame clones alone and is incomplete. D and trimming come from the DNA, and the V and J calls and clone size come from that table. The repertoire consists of fewer than 300,000 clones, with under 90% occurring once and the leading ten covering roughly 8.6%. Germline values: CDR1 KGHSH, CDR2 LQKENI. This CDR3 has 17 residues. The V and J ends lost 4 bases and 1 base respectively, with 16 bases between them. The receptor comes from a human donor in a cohort sampled during active COVID-19. The sequenced sample consisted of peripheral blood. The chain combines TRBV18 with TRBJ2-2; D not resolved. CDR3 residues: CASSLYRQTRNTGELFF. The CDR3 bases are TGTGCCAGCTCACTTTACCGTCAGACTCGGAACACCGGGGAGCTGTTTTTT. The full variable domain, with the rest looked up from reference TRBV18 and TRBJ2-2, is NAGVMQNPRHLVRRRGQEARLRCSPMKGHSHVYWYRQLPEEGLKFMVYLQKENIIDESGMPKERFSAEFPKEGPSILRIQQVVRGDSAAYFCASSLYRQTRNTGELFFGEGSRLTVL.